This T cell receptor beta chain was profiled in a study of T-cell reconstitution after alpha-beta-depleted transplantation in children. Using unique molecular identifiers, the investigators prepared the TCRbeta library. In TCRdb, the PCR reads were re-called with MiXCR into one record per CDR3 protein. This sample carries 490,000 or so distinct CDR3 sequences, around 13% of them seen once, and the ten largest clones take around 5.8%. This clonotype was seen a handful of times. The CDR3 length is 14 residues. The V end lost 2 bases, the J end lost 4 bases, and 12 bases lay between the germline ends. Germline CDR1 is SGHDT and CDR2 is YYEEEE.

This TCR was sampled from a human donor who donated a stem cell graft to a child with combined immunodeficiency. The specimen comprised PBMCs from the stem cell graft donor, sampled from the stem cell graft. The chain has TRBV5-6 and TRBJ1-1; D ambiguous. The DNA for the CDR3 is TGTGCCAGCAGCTTTTCAGTACGACTCACTGAAGCTTTCTTT. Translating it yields CASSFSVRLTEAFF.